One and the same sample provided the 23 T cell receptor beta chains below, sequenced in a study of T-cell memory formation after mild COVID-19 (dated by TCRdb to the early 2020s). To prepare the library, 5' RACE was applied. Reads for this sample came from an Illumina NovaSeq 6000. The raw public data were reprocessed by TCRdb itself: fastp quality trimming at Q25, MiXCR clonotype calling, in-frame beta chains only. Every distinct CDR3 protein forms one entry, paired with its most common genes and DNA. This sample gives around 310,000 distinct CDR3 sequences in total; approximately 14% of them show up just once. Jointly, the top ten make up over 20% of the sample. Sequences were obtained from PBMCs or a T cell subset sorted from them (not recorded which). Receptor source: a man in his late teens or twenties who had mild COVID-19 (a few samples of this study predate the infection). The sample titles of this study are shuffled in the database, so cell type and time point are left out; the donor was told from shared clones.

The DNA for the CDR3 is TGCGCCAGCAGCCATTTATCTCAGCCCGGTGAGCAGTTCTTC. This translates into CASSHLSQPGEQFF. This rearrangement joins TRBV4-3 to TRBJ2-1; D gene ambiguous. The CDR3 loop spans 14 amino acids. Trimming pared 3 bases from V and 9 bases from J, leaving 15 bases between. The V gene's germline CDR1 is LGHNA and CDR2 YSLEER.

The chain carries TRBV7-9 and TRBJ1-1; 8 bases align to TRBD1. The V gene end was trimmed by 5 bases and the J gene end by 5 bases; junction bases not matched to a gene: 10. Germline CDR1 and CDR2: SEHNR and FQNEAQ (reference sequence). The CDR3 contains 15 residues. CDR3 in amino acids: CASSPDQGARTEAFF. Written as DNA, the CDR3 is TGTGCCAGCAGCCCTGACCAGGGGGCGAGAACTGAAGCTTTCTTT.

The rearrangement uses TRBV9 and TRBJ1-5; the D is unclear. This CDR3 is built from 14 residues. V was pared by 3 bases and J by 6 bases, with 13 bases between. Per the germline V gene, CDR1 is SGDLS and CDR2 is YYNGEE. The CDR3, as DNA: TGTGCCAGCAGCGCCGGTCTGGTGGCTCAGCCCCAGCATTTT. This gives the protein CASSAGLVAQPQHF.

This clonotype was picked up a small number of times. The J gene is TRBJ1-1, the V gene TRBV15; TRBD1 aligns across 7 bases. J lost 6 bases, V lost 0 bases, and 7 bases had no gene match. Germline V gene data show CDR1 as LNHNV and CDR2 as YYDKDF (reference sequence). The CDR3 loop spans 15 amino acids. The CDR3 loop reads CATSRDQGEGAEAFF. The CDR3 coding sequence is TGTGCCACCAGCAGAGATCAGGGGGAAGGGGCTGAAGCTTTCTTT.

This clonotype was seen only a few times. CDR3 DNA sequence: TGTGCCAGCAGCCGCCGGGGTTATGGACAAGAGACCCAGTACTTC. This sequence encodes CASSRRGYGQETQYF. The chain employs TRBV3-1 and TRBJ2-5; D perhaps matches TRBD2 (5 bases). Germline V lookup: CDR1 LGHDT, CDR2 YNNKEL (reference sequence). The ends were cut back, 4 bases at V and 2 bases at J, with 14 bases in the middle. CDR3 length: 15 amino acids.

The genes are TRBV4-1 and TRBJ1-1; no firm D call. Germline V CDR1 and CDR2: MGHRA, YSYEKL. Trimming removed 6 bases from V and 0 bases from J, with 11 bases in between. This CDR3 is 14 amino acids long. The CDR3 here is CASRGITVNTEAFF. CDR3 bases: TGCGCCAGCAGGGGGATAACAGTGAACACTGAAGCTTTCTTT.

A single count supports this clonotype. The chain links TRBV5-1 to TRBJ1-5; 7 positions match TRBD1. Germline V gives CDR1 SGHRS, CDR2 YFSETQ. The CDR3 is 15 amino acids. V lost 5 bases, J lost 3 bases, and 8 bases stayed unmatched. CDR3 coding DNA: TGCGCCAGCAGACCTTCGGACAGGTACAATCAGCCCCAGCATTTT. Amino acids: CASRPSDRYNQPQHF.

This clonotype was detected many times. The V gene is TRBV6-4, the J gene TRBJ2-2; D gene ambiguous. Trimming shortened V by 3 bases and J by 5 bases, and 4 bases separated the two germline ends. Germline values: CDR1 MRHNA, CDR2 SNTAGT. The CDR3 is 12 amino acids. The CDR3: CASSEGTGELFF. DNA of the CDR3: TGTGCCAGCAGTGAGGGGACCGGGGAGCTGTTTTTT.

This clonotype has ten or more counts. This chain uses TRBV12-3 or TRBV12-4 with TRBJ2-7; the match to TRBD1 covers 9 bases. This CDR3 contains 13 residues. V shed 6 bases and J 4 bases; nucleotides not matched to a gene: 4. The CDR3 spells CASSQGQGYEQYF. The CDR3 DNA follows: TGTGCCAGCAGCCAGGGACAGGGTTACGAGCAGTACTTC.

This clonotype was observed at least ten times. The V call is TRBV7-3, the J call TRBJ1-2; TRBD1 is a possible D gene (6 bases). The length of the CDR3 is 15 residues. CDR1 is SGHTA, CDR2 FQGTGA, per germline. V lost 5 bases and J 4 bases, leaving 17 bases between the germline ends. In DNA, the CDR3 is TGTGCCAGCAGCCCCGCAGCAAACAGGGCCTATGGCTACACCTTC. It yields the protein CASSPAANRAYGYTF.

This clonotype was seen more than once but under ten times. The genes are TRBV4-3 and TRBJ2-3; tentative D call: TRBD1 (6 bases). Germline V gene data show CDR1 as LGHNA and CDR2 as YSLEER. The CDR3 has 15 residues. V shed 3 bases and J shed 2 bases, with 12 bases lying between them. CDR3 sequence (DNA): TGCGCCAGCAGCCATGGGACACTACTCACAGATACGCAGTATTTT. This sequence encodes CASSHGTLLTDTQYF.

This clonotype was observed a few times. This chain links TRBV5-5 with TRBJ1-1; possibly TRBD1 for D (5 bases). CDR1 is SGHKS, CDR2 YYEKEE, per germline (reference sequence). This CDR3 is 15 amino acids long. V was trimmed by 3 bases and J by 2 bases, leaving 14 bases between them. CDR3 sequence: CASSSGTGPNTEAFF. In nucleotides, the CDR3 is TGTGCCAGCAGCTCTGGGACCGGACCTAACACTGAAGCTTTCTTT.

V and J are TRBV6-2 or TRBV6-3 and TRBJ1-6; weak D call: TRBD1 (5 bases). The CDR3 length is 13 residues. Deletions cut 3 bases from V and 11 bases from J, with 11 bases between. The germline gives CDR1 MNHEY, CDR2 SVGEGT. CDR3 DNA: TGTGCCAGCAGTTATTACAGGTCCACACCCCTCCACTTT. Protein product: CASSYYRSTPLHF.

This clonotype was seen more than once but under ten times. The rearrangement uses TRBV24-1 and TRBJ2-2; D is undetermined. The germline V gene encodes CDR1 KGHDR and CDR2 SFDVKD. The V gene lost 2 bases and the J gene lost 1 base, with 4 bases spanning the gap. This CDR3 region has 14 residues. The CDR3 sequence is CATSDSENTGELFF. The DNA of the CDR3 is TGTGCCACCAGTGATTCAGAGAACACCGGGGAGCTGTTTTTT.

This clonotype has only a few counts. V usage is TRBV6-2 or TRBV6-3 and J usage is TRBJ2-5, with 7 positions matching TRBD2. Per the germline V gene, CDR1 is MNHEY and CDR2 is SVGEGT. The CDR3 has 14 amino acids. V lost 0 bases, J lost 5 bases, and 3 bases stayed unmatched. CDR3 DNA: TGTGCCAGCAGTTACTCGACTAGCTGGGAGACCCAGTACTTC. Its protein is CASSYSTSWETQYF.

There are a few counts of this clonotype. J is TRBJ1-1 and V is TRBV7-9; D perhaps matches TRBD1 (5 bases). V lost 3 bases to trimming and J lost 5 bases, with 10 bases between them. Looked up from germline, CDR1 is SEHNR and CDR2 is FQNEAQ (reference sequence). The CDR3 contains 13 residues. The CDR3: CASSLLGGTEAFF. The CDR3 DNA reads TGTGCCAGCAGCTTGCTGGGGGGGACTGAAGCTTTCTTT.

This sequence joins TRBV5-1 and TRBJ2-3, with a weak D call TRBD2 (5 bases). Germline V lookup: CDR1 SGHRS, CDR2 YFSETQ. Trimming left V 2 bases short and J 4 bases short, with 14 bases between. This CDR3 has 15 amino acids. The CDR3 region is CASSFSGVGADTQYF. CDR3 nucleotide sequence: TGCGCCAGCAGCTTCTCCGGGGTGGGTGCAGATACGCAGTATTTT. Complete variable domain (other parts from reference TRBV5-1 and TRBJ2-3): KAGVTQTPRYLIKTRGQQVTLSCSPISGHRSVSWYQQTPGQGLQFLFEYFSETQRNKGNFPGRFSGRQFSNSRSEMNVSTLELGDSALYLCASSFSGVGADTQYFGPGTRLTVL.

This clonotype was detected only a few times. The rearrangement joins TRBV7-9 to TRBJ2-5; D not resolved. Germline V lookup: CDR1 SEHNR, CDR2 FQNEAQ (reference sequence). Trimming stripped 4 bases from V and 5 bases from J, with 20 bases between. The CDR3 totals 16 residues. CDR3 nucleotide sequence: TGTGCCAGCAGCTCCCCTTGGCACCCAAAAGGGGAGACCCAGTACTTC. Translating gives CASSSPWHPKGETQYF.

V and J are TRBV4-1 and TRBJ2-5, with a tentative D call TRBD2 (6 bases). V dropped 0 bases and J dropped 4 bases, with 12 bases sitting between them. This CDR3 is 15 amino acids long. Germline V gene sequence: CDR1 MGHRA, CDR2 YSYEKL. CDR3 amino acids: CASSQEELARETQYF. CDR3 bases: TGCGCCAGCAGCCAAGAAGAACTAGCCCGAGAGACCCAGTACTTC.

There are a few counts of this clonotype. The chain employs TRBV7-2 and TRBJ2-3; TRBD1 agrees at 7 bases. CDR1 is SGHTA and CDR2 is FQGNSA in the germline V gene. This CDR3 spans 16 amino acids. V was clipped by 1 base and J by 2 bases; unmatched bases: 6. The CDR3 protein is CASSLEGARTTDTQYF. DNA of the CDR3: TGTGCCAGCAGCTTAGAGGGGGCCCGAACCACAGATACGCAGTATTTT.

This clonotype occurred many times. CDR3 in DNA: TGCAGTGCTTCCGGGACACCAACATACGAGCAGTACTTC. This translates into CSASGTPTYEQYF. This chain uses TRBV20-1 with TRBJ2-7, with D maybe TRBD1 (6 bases). V was trimmed by 5 bases and J by 4 bases, leaving 15 bases between them. Germline V lookup: CDR1 DFQATT, CDR2 SNEGSKA (reference sequence). The CDR3 is 13 residues long.

This clonotype was counted a few times. The genes are TRBV27 and TRBJ2-5; tentatively, D is TRBD2 (5 bases). The germline CDR1 and CDR2 sequences are MNHEY and SMNVEV (reference sequence). The ends were cut back, 2 bases at V and 8 bases at J, with 12 bases in the middle. The CDR3 contains 13 residues. Written as DNA, the CDR3 is TGTGCCAGCAGTTTACACCTAGCCCGAACCCAGTACTTC. This encodes CASSLHLARTQYF.

The chain couples TRBV5-4 to TRBJ2-5; no clear D gene. V was pared by 4 bases and J by 0 bases, with 13 bases between. CDR3 length equals 15 residues. The germline V gene encodes CDR1 SGHNT and CDR2 YYREEE (reference sequence). CDR3 coding DNA: TGTGCCAGCAGCCCTCCTCGTGGGAACCAAGAGACCCAGTACTTC. It translates to CASSPPRGNQETQYF. The variable domain in full, with the rest retrieved from reference TRBV5-4 and TRBJ2-5, is ETGVTQSPTHLIKTRGQQVTLRCSSQSGHNTVSWYQQALGQGPQFIFQYYREEENGRGNFPPRFSGLQFPNYSSELNVNALELDDSALYLCASSPPRGNQETQYFGPGTRLLVL.